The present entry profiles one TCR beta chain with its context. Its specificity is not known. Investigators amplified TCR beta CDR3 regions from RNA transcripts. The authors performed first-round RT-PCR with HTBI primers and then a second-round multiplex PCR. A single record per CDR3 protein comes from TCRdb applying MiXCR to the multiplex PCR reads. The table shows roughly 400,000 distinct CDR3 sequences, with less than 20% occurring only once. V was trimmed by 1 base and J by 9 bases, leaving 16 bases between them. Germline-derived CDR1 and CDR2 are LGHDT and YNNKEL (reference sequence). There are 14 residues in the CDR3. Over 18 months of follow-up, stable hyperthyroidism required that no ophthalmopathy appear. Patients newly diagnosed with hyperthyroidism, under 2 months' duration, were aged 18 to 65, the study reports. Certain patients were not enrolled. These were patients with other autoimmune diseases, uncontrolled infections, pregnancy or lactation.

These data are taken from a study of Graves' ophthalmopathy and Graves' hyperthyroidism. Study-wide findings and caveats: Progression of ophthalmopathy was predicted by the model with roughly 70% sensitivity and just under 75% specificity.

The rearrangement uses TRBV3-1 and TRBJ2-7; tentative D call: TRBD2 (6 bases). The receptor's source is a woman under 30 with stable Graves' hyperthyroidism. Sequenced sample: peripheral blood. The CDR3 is CASSQGPLSEGQYF. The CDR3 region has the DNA TGTGCCAGCAGCCAAGGACCTCTCTCGGAGGGGCAGTACTTC.